The next 14 T cell receptor beta chains were all read from a single sample in a study of blood T cells in healthy people across ages. Sample-barcoded 5' priming and a J-beta primer mix drove a second PCR of 7 to 11 cycles. TCRdb recomputed calls from the 5' RACE reads with MiXCR, one row per CDR3 protein. The sample yields about 970,000 distinct CDR3 sequences, just over 50% seen once. The sequenced material came from blood. The receptors derive from a woman aged 55-69 years in good health.

Here the CDR3 reads CASSSPLRGGSNNEQFF. The CDR3 DNA follows: TGCGCCAGCAGCTCCCCCTTGCGAGGGGGCAGCAACAATGAGCAGTTCTTC. The gene calls are TRBV5-1 and TRBJ2-1, with TRBD1 identical over 7 bases. CDR3 size: 17 residues. Germline values: CDR1 SGHRS, CDR2 YFSETQ. The V gene end was trimmed by 3 bases and the J gene end by 5 bases; junction bases not matched to a gene: 14.

This clonotype was counted many times. The V call is TRBV12-3 or TRBV12-4, the J call TRBJ2-7; TRBD2 might be the D (6 bases). V lost 7 bases and J lost 6, with 19 bases in between. The CDR3 has 14 amino acids. CDR3 in DNA: TGTGCCAGCACCTTGGCGGGGTCCCGCTTCGAGCAGTACTTC. Translated, it gives CASTLAGSRFEQYF.

This clonotype has just a few counts. The rearrangement links TRBV5-1 to TRBJ2-1, with 8 bases that match TRBD2. Looked up from germline, CDR1 is SGHRS and CDR2 is YFSETQ. The V gene end was trimmed by 3 bases and the J gene end by 2 bases; junction bases not matched to a gene: 7. The CDR3 consists of 16 residues. The CDR3 region has the DNA TGCGCCAGCAGCTGGGGGACTAGGGGCCCCTACAATGAGCAGTTCTTC. It translates to CASSWGTRGPYNEQFF.

This clonotype was seen at least ten times. The chain couples TRBV6-6 to TRBJ2-5; tentative D call: TRBD1 (5 bases). Germline V gives CDR1 MNHNY, CDR2 SVGAGI (reference sequence). The CDR3 runs 11 residues. V lost 6 bases and J 3 bases, leaving 5 bases between the germline ends. The CDR3 is CASRTEETQYF. CDR3 nucleotide sequence: TGTGCCAGCAGGACAGAAGAGACCCAGTACTTC.

The CDR3 bases are TGCAGTGCTAGAGATTCGGCCAGGGGCAACTATGGCTACACCTTC. Translated, it gives CSARDSARGNYGYTF. This rearrangement joins TRBV20-1 to TRBJ1-2; possibly TRBD1 for D (6 bases). Germline V CDR1 and CDR2: DFQATT, SNEGSKA (reference sequence). Trimming stripped 0 bases from V and 2 bases from J, with 13 bases between. The CDR3 covers 15 residues.

The chain couples TRBV5-1 to TRBJ1-1; D might be TRBD1 (6 bases). This CDR3 is built from 12 residues. Trimming removed 2 bases at V and 10 bases at J, with 12 bases between. Germline lookup yields CDR1 SGHRS and CDR2 YFSETQ. CDR3 sequence reads: CASSFSGGGAFF. In DNA form, the CDR3 reads TGCGCCAGCAGCTTCTCCGGAGGGGGAGCTTTCTTT.

This chain connects TRBV9 to TRBJ2-3; D is possibly TRBD2 (5 bases). The germline V gene has CDR1 SGDLS and CDR2 YYNGEE. The V end was cut by 6 bases, the J end by 0 bases, with 14 bases between. CDR3 size: 15 residues. CDR3 in amino acids: CASTSLEDSTDTQYF. For the CDR3, the DNA is TGTGCCAGCACCTCTTTGGAGGATAGCACAGATACGCAGTATTTT.

This chain connects TRBV5-1 to TRBJ2-1, with 10 bases that match TRBD2. Germline loops: CDR1 SGHRS, CDR2 YFSETQ. The CDR3 consists of 18 residues. The J segment lost 4 bases and the V segment lost 1 base, leaving 11 bases of the junction unmatched. The CDR3, as DNA: TGCGCCAGCAGCTTGATGGTTCCAGCGGGAGGGGGGTACAATGAGCAGTTCTTC. Encoded protein: CASSLMVPAGGGYNEQFF.

The chain joins TRBV27 to TRBJ2-5; 9 bases fit TRBD1. Trimming removed 2 bases from V and 11 bases from J; junction bases left unmatched: 9. The germline CDR1 and CDR2 sequences are MNHEY and SMNVEV (reference sequence). The CDR3 has 14 amino acids. CDR3 sequence (DNA): TGTGCCAGCAGTTTACCGGGACAGGGCGAGGAGCAGTACTTC. It is translated as CASSLPGQGEEQYF.

J is TRBJ2-3 and V is TRBV27; 9 nucleotides match TRBD1. Per germline, CDR1 MNHEY and CDR2 SMNVEV (reference sequence). The CDR3 covers 14 residues. The V gene end was trimmed by 5 bases and the J gene end by 11 bases; junction bases not matched to a gene: 11. The CDR3 DNA reads as TGTGCCAGCAGTCCCCAGGGGACAGGGACAGGGCAGTATTTT. Translating it yields CASSPQGTGTGQYF.

The rearrangement links TRBV7-9 to TRBJ2-6, with D tentatively TRBD1 or TRBD2 (6 bases each). Germline assignment: CDR1 SEHNR and CDR2 FQNEAQ (reference sequence). The CDR3 sequence is 18 residues long. Trimming took off 5 bases at V and 4 bases at J, with 21 bases between the two ends. CDR3 DNA sequence: TGTGCCAGCAGCAACACGGACGGGGGCGACAGAGGGGCCAACGTCCTGACTTTC. Translated: CASSNTDGGDRGANVLTF.

The rearrangement uses TRBV20-1 and TRBJ2-1; possibly TRBD1 or TRBD2 for D (6 bases each). Trimming cost V 0 bases and J 6 bases, with 15 bases left between them. Germline V gives CDR1 DFQATT, CDR2 SNEGSKA (reference sequence). CDR3 length equals 15 residues. The CDR3 DNA is TGCAGTGCTAGAGATATGGGCAGGGGACTCAATGAGCAGTTCTTC. This gives the protein CSARDMGRGLNEQFF.

This clonotype was detected a few times. This chain connects TRBV7-2 to TRBJ2-2; D is perhaps TRBD1 or TRBD2 (6 bases each). The CDR3 consists of 16 residues. CDR1 and CDR2 (germline): SGHTA, FQGNSA. Trimming pared 6 bases from V and 0 bases from J, leaving 14 bases between. CDR3 DNA: TGTGCCAGCAGTTGGGCCGGGGGCGCGAACACCGGGGAGCTGTTTTTT. It translates to CASSWAGGANTGELFF.

The rearrangement uses TRBV29-1 and TRBJ1-5; 8 bases fit TRBD1. The ends lost 4 bases at V and 2 bases at J; junction bases unmatched: 7. Germline V CDR1 and CDR2: SQVTM, ANQGSEA. The CDR3 runs 15 residues. This CDR3 reads CSVVQGAGGNQPQHF. The CDR3 nucleotides read TGCAGCGTTGTTCAGGGGGCAGGGGGCAATCAGCCCCAGCATTTT. Drawing the rest from reference TRBV29-1 and TRBJ1-5, the complete variable domain is SAVISQKPSRDICQRGTSLTIQCQVDSQVTMMFWYRQQPGQSLTLIATANQGSEATYESGFVIDKFPISRPNLTFSTLTVSNMSPEDSSIYLCSVVQGAGGNQPQHFGDGTRLSIL.